This T cell receptor beta chain is drawn from a study of PD-L1 blockade in urothelial cancer. Across the study: Analyzed time points were 3 weeks (second dose) and 6 weeks after therapy began.

Produced via immunoSEQ multiplex PCR; TCRdb's table is partial and in-frame only. The sample lists 30,000 to 40,000 clones; about nine tenths were seen once. There are 14 residues in the CDR3. The ends were cut back, 6 bases at V and 1 base at J, with 12 bases in the middle. The germline V gene has CDR1 MNHEY and CDR2 SMNVEV (reference sequence). This clonotype was obtained from a man between 65 and 85 years old with urothelial cancer. The chain is built from TRBV27 and TRBJ1-2, with D tentatively TRBD1 (5 bases). Sequenced here: PBMCs, sampled around atezolizumab (anti-PD-L1) treatment. This CDR3 reads CASSPGQGNYGYTF. CDR3 DNA: TGTGCCAGCAGCCCCGGGCAGGGTAACTATGGCTACACCTTC.